This record covers a single T cell receptor beta chain. Sequencing was performed with immunoSEQ multiplex PCR; in TCRdb, only in-frame clones are kept and a portion is missing. The data hold 50,000 or so clones, with 80% to 85% observed a single time. The data derive from a study of OX40 agonist ivuxolimab in advanced cancers. The starting material was CD4+ or CD8+ T cells sorted from blood, obtained in a trial of the OX40 agonist ivuxolimab. This TCR was sampled from an adult with an advanced solid tumor such as melanoma, head and neck, liver or kidney cancer.

The CDR3 region is CASSPGQGNFF. The CDR3 nucleotides read TGTGCCAGCAGTCCGGGACAGGGTAATTTCTTT. The J gene is TRBJ1-1, the V gene TRBV2, with 9 nucleotides matching TRBD1. The ends lost 5 bases at V and 13 bases at J; junction bases unmatched: 5. This CDR3 has 11 amino acids. Germline CDR1 SNHLY, CDR2 FYNNEI.